This T cell receptor beta chain was identified in a study of T-cell memory formation after mild COVID-19. Study-level results: That cross-reactive memory joined was suggested by some responding clones appearing in pre-infection memory.

TCRdb re-derived calls from the 5' RACE reads in MiXCR, one entry per CDR3 protein. The data show 350,000 to 500,000 distinct CDR3 sequences, with roughly 18% seen just once and roughly 21% held by the top ten. CDR3 length equals 12 residues. Germline lookup yields CDR1 DFQATT and CDR2 SNEGSKA (reference sequence). Trimming stripped 3 bases from V and 9 bases from J, with 14 bases between. This clonotype has a handful of counts. Its antigen remains unidentified. Sequencing used PBMCs or a T cell subset sorted from them (not recorded which). The clonotype was recovered from a man between 18 and 35 years old who had mild COVID-19 (a few samples of this study predate the infection). Cell type and time point are not known. J is TRBJ1-1 and V is TRBV20-1; no reliable D call. CDR3 amino acids: CSAREPGLKAFF. CDR3 coding DNA: TGCAGTGCTAGGGAACCCGGACTCAAAGCTTTCTTT.